This T cell receptor (beta chain) came from a study of tumor-infiltrating lymphocytes in localized non-small cell lung cancer. As for the study in general: Some samples were collected after neoadjuvant chemotherapy; smokers, never-smokers and several histologies were included.

Of note for this clone: The target antigen is unknown.

General observations from the study: Each assay used a separate piece of the same tissue.

This CDR3 has 14 amino acids. Per the germline V gene, CDR1 is SGDLS and CDR2 is YYNGEE. The junction had 1 base not matched to a gene; V was cut back by 0 bases and J by 3 bases. Libraries were prepared by immunoSEQ multiplex PCR; TCRdb keeps only in-frame clonotypes and omits some of them. This repertoire shows 6,800 or so clones, about 65% found once; its top ten account for about 13%. This sequence originates from a human donor with non-small cell lung cancer. The sequenced material came from uninvolved lung tissue not adjacent to the tumor. The V call is TRBV9, the J call TRBJ2-7, with TRBD1 identical over 9 bases. CDR3 DNA: TGTGCCAGCAGCGTAGAGGACAGGGGCTACGAGCAGTACTTC. This translates into CASSVEDRGYEQYF.